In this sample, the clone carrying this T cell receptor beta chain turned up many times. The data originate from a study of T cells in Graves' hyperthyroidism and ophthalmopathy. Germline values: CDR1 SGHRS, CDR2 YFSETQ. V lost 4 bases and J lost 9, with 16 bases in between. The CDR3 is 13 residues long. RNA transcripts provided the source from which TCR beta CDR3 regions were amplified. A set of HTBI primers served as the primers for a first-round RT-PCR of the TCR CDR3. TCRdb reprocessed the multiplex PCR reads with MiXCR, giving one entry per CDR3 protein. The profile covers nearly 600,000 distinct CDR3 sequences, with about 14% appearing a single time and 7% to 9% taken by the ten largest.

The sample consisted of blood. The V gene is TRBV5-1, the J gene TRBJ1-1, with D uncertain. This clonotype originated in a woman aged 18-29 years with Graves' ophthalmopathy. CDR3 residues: CASSLAGRSKAFF. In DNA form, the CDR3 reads TGCGCCAGCAGCCTCGCCGGAAGATCTAAAGCTTTCTTT. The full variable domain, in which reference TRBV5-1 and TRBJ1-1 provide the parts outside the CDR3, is KAGVTQTPRYLIKTRGQQVTLSCSPISGHRSVSWYQQTPGQGLQFLFEYFSETQRNKGNFPGRFSGRQFSNSRSEMNVSTLELGDSALYLCASSLAGRSKAFFGQGTRLTVV.